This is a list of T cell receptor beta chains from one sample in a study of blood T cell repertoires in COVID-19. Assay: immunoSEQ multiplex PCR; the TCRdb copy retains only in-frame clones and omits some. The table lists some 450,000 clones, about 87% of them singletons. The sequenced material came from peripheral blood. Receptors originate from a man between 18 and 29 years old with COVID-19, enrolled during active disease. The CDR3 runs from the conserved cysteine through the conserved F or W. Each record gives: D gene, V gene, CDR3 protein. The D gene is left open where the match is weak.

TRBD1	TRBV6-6	CASSSAQTGRGNTIYF
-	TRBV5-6	CASSLGTGILAKNIQYF
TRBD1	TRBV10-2	CASSGQGRYTEAFF
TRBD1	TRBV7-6	CASSLLGGGRADTQYF
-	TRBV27	CATQEVYGRNYGYTF
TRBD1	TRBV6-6	CASSSSGQPNTEAFF
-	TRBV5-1	CASSLGLTSVGNTEAFF
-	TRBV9	CASKNRVGAGELFF
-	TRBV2	CASSEALPGGSNQPQHF
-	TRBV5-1	CASSSSTGRVEAFF
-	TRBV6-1	CASSESRAGTEAFF
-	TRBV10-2	CASHVGATGPLFYNEQFF
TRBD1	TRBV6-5	CASSYSTGTGANVLTF
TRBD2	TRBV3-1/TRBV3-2	CASSQGLAGRLYNEQFF
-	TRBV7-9	CASSARGGPNTGELFF
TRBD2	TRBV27	CASSALLAVNTGELFF
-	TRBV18	CASSRGLQPQHF
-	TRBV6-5	CASSKQASVGYTF
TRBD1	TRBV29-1	CSVADRALQETQYF
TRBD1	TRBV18	CASSPSGGTGTGELFF
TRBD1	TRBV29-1	CSVSATLTGADTQYF
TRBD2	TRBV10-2	CASSEGAGGPETQYF
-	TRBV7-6	CASSLARSSGNTIYF
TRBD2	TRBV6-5	CASSYSIAGDNEQFF
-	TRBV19	CASSISSDYGYTF
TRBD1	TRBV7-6	CASSPGGTEYNSPLHF
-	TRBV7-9	CASSLAGQGEQYF
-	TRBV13	CASSLGRGQNTEAFF
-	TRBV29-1	CSARGRAGTEAFF
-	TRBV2	CASSEALQGSPLHF
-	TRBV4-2	CASSQERVQLSNYGYTF
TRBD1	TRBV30	CAWSAGTGGHTEAFF
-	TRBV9	CASSATGGYTF
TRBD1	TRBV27	CASRRMDRVGFDYGYTF
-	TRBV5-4	CASSTRTVPNYGYTF
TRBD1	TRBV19	CASSTPTGNYGYTF
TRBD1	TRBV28	CALQGAAGTGKEQYF
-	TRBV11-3	CASSLSTGAQETQYF
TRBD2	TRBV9	CASSVGSLAGDRETQYF
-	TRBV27	CASSFRDTIYEQYF
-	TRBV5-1	CASSETGQNTEAFF
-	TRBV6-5	CASTPPGVPDTQYF
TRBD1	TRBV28	CASITPRDRGEKLFF
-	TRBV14	CASSQERLMNTEAFF
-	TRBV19	CASSIGDNNEQFF
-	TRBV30	CAWGADLVSTGELFF